The count of the clone carrying this T cell receptor (beta chain) is one. Its specificity is not known. Naive CD4+ T cells were purified with Tregs depleted by CD25. Study observations and caveats: Whole repertoires were not studied in the larger cohort, only one V-J beta rearrangement.

TCRdb fed the 5' RACE reads into MiXCR, producing one record per CDR3 protein. The data contain roughly 4,900 distinct CDR3 sequences, about 70% of them singletons. There are 15 residues in the CDR3. The germline gives CDR1 SGHTA, CDR2 FQGNSA. V gave up 3 bases and J gave up 5 bases, with 16 bases separating them. The sequence was obtained from a female donor with breast cancer. The specimen sequenced was naive CD4+ T cells sorted from blood. Subset: naive CD4+ T cells, CD4+CD45RA+CD25-. The genes are TRBV7-2 and TRBJ1-2; no clear D. Here the CDR3 DNA reads TGTGCCAGCAGCTTGGTTCCGGGAGCCGAATATGGCTACACCTTC. Encoded protein: CASSLVPGAEYGYTF.